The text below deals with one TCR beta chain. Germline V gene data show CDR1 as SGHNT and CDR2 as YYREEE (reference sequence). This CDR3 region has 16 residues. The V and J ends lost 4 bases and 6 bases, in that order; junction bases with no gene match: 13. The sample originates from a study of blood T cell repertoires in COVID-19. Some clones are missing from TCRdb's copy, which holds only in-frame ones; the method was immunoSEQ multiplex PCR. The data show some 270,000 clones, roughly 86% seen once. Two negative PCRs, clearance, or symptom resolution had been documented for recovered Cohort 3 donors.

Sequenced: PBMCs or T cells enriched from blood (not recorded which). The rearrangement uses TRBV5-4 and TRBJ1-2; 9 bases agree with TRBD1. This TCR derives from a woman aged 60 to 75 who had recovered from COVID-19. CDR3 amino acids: CASSHPKTGGSNGYTF. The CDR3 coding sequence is TGTGCCAGCAGCCACCCCAAGACAGGGGGGAGTAATGGCTACACCTTC.